Below, one TCR beta chain is given with its context. Antigen unknown. These data originate in a study of CD8+ T cells in alopecia areata. The study's findings and limits: Normal skin's resident alphabeta T cells are sequenced alongside lesional scalp T cells. The study found higher clonality in lesional than normal scalp, especially in alopecia totalis/universalis. The study found TCR sharing across patients less clear than in mice, possibly for HLA reasons.

This CDR3 has 14 residues. Germline CDR1 reads SGHDT; CDR2 reads YYEEEE. V shed 4 bases and J shed 4 bases, with 14 bases lying between them. Lesional scalp punch biopsies and peripheral blood came from alopecia areata patients. In each case, RNA was isolated and then reverse transcribed into cDNA as the sequencing template. Method: immunoSEQ multiplex PCR; TCRdb's copy keeps in-frame clones and lacks some. Of about 110,000 clones in the sample, 50% to 60% were seen once. The material sequenced was NKG2D-low CD8+ T cells sorted from blood. This clonotype originated in a human donor with alopecia areata. J is TRBJ1-1 and V is TRBV5-6; possible D gene TRBD1, 5 bases. The CDR3 is CASSGGSGFTEAFF. CDR3 DNA: TGTGCCAGCAGCGGGGGGAGTGGGTTCACTGAAGCTTTCTTT.